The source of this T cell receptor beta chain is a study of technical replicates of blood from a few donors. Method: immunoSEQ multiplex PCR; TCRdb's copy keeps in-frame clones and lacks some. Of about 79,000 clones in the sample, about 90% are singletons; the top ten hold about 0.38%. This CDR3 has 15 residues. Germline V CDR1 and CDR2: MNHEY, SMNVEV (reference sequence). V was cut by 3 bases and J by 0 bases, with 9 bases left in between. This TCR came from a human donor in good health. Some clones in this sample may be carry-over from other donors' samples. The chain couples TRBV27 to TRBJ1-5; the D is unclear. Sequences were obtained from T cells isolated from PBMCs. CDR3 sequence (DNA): TGTGCCAGCAGTTTCAGGCCAGTTAGCAATCAGCCCCAGCATTTT. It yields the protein CASSFRPVSNQPQHF.